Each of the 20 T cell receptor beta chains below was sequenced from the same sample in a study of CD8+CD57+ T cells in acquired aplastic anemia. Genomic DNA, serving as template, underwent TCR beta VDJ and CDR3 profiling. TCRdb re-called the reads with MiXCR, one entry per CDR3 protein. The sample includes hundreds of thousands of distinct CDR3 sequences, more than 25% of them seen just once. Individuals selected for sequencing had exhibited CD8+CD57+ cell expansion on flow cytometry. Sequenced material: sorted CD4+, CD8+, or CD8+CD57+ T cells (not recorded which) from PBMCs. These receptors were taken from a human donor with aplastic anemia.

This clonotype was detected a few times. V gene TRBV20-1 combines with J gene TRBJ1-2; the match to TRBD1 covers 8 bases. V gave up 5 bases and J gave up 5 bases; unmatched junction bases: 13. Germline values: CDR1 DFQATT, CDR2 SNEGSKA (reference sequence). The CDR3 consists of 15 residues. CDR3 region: CSALTAGQGHYGYTF. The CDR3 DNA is TGCAGTGCTCTAACCGCCGGACAGGGTCATTATGGCTACACCTTC.

CDR3 nucleotides: TGTGCCAGCAGCCCGGGGTCTGGGCTCTACGAGCAGTACTTC. This sequence encodes CASSPGSGLYEQYF. The chain recombines TRBV10-3 with TRBJ2-7, with D perhaps TRBD2 (5 bases). The ends were cut back, 10 bases at V and 3 bases at J, with 19 bases in the middle. This CDR3 region has 14 residues. Looked up from germline, CDR1 is ENHRY and CDR2 is SYGVKD.

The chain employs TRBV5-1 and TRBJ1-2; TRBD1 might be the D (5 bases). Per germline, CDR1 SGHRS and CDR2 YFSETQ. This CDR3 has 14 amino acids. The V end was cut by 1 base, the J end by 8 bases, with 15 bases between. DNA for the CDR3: TGCGCCAGCAGCTTGTCTGGACAATCTCTAGGCTACACCTTC. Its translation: CASSLSGQSLGYTF.

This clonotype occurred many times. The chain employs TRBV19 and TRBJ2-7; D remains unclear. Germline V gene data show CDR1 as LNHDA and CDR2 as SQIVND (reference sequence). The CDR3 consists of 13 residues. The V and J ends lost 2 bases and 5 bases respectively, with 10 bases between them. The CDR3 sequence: CASSILDRNEQYF. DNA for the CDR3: TGTGCCAGTAGTATATTGGATAGAAACGAGCAGTACTTC.

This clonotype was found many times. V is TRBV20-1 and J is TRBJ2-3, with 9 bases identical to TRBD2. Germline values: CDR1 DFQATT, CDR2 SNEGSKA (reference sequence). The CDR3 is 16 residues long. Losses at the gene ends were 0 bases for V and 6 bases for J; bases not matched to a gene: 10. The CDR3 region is CSARDERGVLGDTQYF. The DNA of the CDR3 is TGCAGTGCTAGAGACGAGCGGGGGGTTCTGGGTGATACGCAGTATTTT.

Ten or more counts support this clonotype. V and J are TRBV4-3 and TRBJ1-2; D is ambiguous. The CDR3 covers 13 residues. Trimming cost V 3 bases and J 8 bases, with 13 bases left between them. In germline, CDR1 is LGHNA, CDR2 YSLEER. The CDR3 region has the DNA TGCGCCAGCAGCCATACCGGACTTGAGGGCTACACCTTC. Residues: CASSHTGLEGYTF.

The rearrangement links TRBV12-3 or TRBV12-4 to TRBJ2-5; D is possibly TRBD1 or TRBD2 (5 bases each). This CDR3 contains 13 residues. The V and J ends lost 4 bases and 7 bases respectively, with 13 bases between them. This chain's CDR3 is CASSSNGAGTQYF. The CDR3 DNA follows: TGTGCCAGCAGTTCTAATGGGGCGGGGACCCAGTACTTC.

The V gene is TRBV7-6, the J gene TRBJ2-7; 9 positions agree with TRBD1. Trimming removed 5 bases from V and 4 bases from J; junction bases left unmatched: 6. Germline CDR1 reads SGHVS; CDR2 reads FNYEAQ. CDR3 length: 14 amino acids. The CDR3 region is CASSVQGARYEQYF. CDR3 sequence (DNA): TGTGCCAGCAGCGTACAGGGGGCGCGATACGAGCAGTACTTC.

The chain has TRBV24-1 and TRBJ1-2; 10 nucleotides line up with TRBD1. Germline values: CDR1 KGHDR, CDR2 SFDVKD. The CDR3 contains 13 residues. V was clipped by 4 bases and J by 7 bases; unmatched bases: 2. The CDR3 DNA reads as TGTGCCACCAGTGAGCGACAGGGGGCTGGCTACACCTTC. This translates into CATSERQGAGYTF.

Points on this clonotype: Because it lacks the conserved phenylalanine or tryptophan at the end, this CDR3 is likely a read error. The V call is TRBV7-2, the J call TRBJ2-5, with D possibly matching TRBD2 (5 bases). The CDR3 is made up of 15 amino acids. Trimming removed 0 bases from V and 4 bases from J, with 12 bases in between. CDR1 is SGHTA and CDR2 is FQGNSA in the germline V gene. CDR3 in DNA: TGTGCCAGCAGCTTAGCGCGAGGGTTCGGAGAGACCCAGTACATC. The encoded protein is CASSLARGFGETQYI.

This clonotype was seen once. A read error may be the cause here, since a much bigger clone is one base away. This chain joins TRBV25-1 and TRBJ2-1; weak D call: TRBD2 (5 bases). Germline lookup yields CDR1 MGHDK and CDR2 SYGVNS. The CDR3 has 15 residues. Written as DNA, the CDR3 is TGTGCCGGCAGTGACGGGATAGGCCCCTACAATGAGCAGTTCTTC. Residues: CAGSDGIGPYNEQFF.

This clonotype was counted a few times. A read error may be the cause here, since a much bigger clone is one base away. Here the CDR3 reads CASSATPGTLYAYTF. The CDR3 DNA reads as TGTGCCAGCAGCGCAACCCCCGGGACACTCTACGCCTACACCTTC. The genes are TRBV7-6 and TRBJ1-2; D possibly corresponds to TRBD1 (6 bases). The CDR3 sequence is 15 residues long. With 5 bases removed from V and 10 bases from J, the gap between germline ends came to 23 bases. The germline V gene encodes CDR1 SGHVS and CDR2 FNYEAQ. The full variable domain, with the rest looked up from reference TRBV7-6 and TRBJ1-2, is GAGVSQSPRYKVTKRGQDVALRCDPISGHVSLYWYRQALGQGPEFLTYFNYEAQQDKSGLPNDRFSAERPEGSISTLTIQRTEQRDSAMYRCASSATPGTLYAYTFGSGTRLTVV.

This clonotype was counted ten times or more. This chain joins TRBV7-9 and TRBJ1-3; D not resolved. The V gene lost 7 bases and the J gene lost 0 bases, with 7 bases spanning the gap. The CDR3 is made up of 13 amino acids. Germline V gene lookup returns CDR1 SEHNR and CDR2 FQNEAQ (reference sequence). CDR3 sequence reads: CASTLGSGNTIYF. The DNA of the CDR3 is TGTGCCAGCACCCTCGGCTCTGGAAACACCATATATTTT.

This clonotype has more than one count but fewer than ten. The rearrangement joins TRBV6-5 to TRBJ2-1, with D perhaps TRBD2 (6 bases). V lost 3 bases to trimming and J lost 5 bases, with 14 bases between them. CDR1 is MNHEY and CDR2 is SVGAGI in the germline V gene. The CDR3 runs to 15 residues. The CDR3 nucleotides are TGTGCCAGCAGTTATTTAGCGGTCAGACACAATGAGCAGTTCTTC. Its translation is CASSYLAVRHNEQFF.

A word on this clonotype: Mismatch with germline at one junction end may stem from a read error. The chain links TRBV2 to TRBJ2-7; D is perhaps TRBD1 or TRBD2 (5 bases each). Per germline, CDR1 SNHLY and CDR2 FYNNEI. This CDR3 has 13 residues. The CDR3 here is CANARDGTYEQYF. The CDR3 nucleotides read TGCGCCAACGCACGGGACGGAACCTACGAGCAGTACTTC. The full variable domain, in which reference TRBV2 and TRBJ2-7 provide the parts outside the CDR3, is EPEVTQTPSHQVTQMGQEVILRCVPISNHLYFYWYRQILGQKVEFLVSFYNNEISEKSEIFDDQFSVERPDGSNFTLKIRSTKLEDSAMYFCANARDGTYEQYFGPGTRLTVT.

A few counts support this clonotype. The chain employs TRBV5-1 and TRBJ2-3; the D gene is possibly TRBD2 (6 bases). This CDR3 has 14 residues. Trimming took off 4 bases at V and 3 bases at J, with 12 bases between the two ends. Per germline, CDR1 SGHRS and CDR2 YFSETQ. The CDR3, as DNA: TGCGCCAGCAGCATCTGGGACTTGACAGATACGCAGTATTTT. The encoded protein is CASSIWDLTDTQYF.

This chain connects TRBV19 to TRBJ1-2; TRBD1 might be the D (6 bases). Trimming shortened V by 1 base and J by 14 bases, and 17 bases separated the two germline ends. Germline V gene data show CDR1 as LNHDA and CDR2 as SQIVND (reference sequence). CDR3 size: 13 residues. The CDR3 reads CASSIGTVIAQTF. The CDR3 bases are TGTGCCAGTAGTATAGGGACAGTAATCGCTCAGACCTTC.

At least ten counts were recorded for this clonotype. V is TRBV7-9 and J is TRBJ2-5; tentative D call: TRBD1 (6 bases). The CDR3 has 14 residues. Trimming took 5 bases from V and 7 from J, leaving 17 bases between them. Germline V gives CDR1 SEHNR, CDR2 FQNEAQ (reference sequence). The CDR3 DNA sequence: TGTGCCAGCAGCATACTCACAGGGTTGGGGACCCAGTACTTC. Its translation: CASSILTGLGTQYF.

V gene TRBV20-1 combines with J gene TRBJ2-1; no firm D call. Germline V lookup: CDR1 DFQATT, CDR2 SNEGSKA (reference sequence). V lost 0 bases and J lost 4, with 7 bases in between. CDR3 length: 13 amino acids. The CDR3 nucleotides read TGCAGTGCTAGAGAAACAGCTTACAATGAGCAGTTCTTC. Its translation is CSARETAYNEQFF.

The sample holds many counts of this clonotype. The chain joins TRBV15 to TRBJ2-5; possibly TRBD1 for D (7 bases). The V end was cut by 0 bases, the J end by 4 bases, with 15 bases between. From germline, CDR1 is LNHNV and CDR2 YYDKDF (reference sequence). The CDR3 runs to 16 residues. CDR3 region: CATSRDRRAGGETQYF. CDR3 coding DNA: TGTGCCACCAGCAGAGATAGGAGGGCAGGGGGAGAGACCCAGTACTTC.